This T cell receptor beta chain was sequenced during a study of CD8 T cells in ankylosing spondylitis. Whole-study findings and limits: Before this, some motif variants had been reported in reactive arthritis synovial fluid and blood. Disease-linked clones displayed a CD8+ phenotype and appeared relatively rarely in peripheral blood.

V shed 1 base and J shed 0 bases, with 7 bases lying between them. Looked up from germline, CDR1 is SEHNR and CDR2 is FQNEAQ (reference sequence). The CDR3 has 15 residues. As regards this clonotype: The antigen is undetermined.

Quantitative 5'-RACE with molecular barcodes produced the TCR beta libraries. TCRdb redid the calling of the 5' RACE reads with MiXCR, one entry per CDR3 protein. The repertoire holds 30,000 to 45,000 distinct CDR3 sequences, with approximately 15% as singletons. The specimen sequenced was blood. The receptor was isolated from a male donor with ankylosing spondylitis or in good health (not recorded which). V usage is TRBV7-9 and J usage is TRBJ2-1, with unresolved D. CDR3: CASSLEGTSYNEQFF. CDR3 nucleotide sequence: TGTGCCAGCAGCTTAGAAGGAACCTCCTACAATGAGCAGTTCTTC. The whole variable domain, remainder taken from reference TRBV7-9 and TRBJ2-1, is DTGVSQNPRHKITKRGQNVTFRCDPISEHNRLYWYRQTLGQGPEFLTYFQNEAQLEKSRLLSDRFSAERPKGSFSTLEIQRTEQGDSAMYLCASSLEGTSYNEQFFGPGTRLTVL.